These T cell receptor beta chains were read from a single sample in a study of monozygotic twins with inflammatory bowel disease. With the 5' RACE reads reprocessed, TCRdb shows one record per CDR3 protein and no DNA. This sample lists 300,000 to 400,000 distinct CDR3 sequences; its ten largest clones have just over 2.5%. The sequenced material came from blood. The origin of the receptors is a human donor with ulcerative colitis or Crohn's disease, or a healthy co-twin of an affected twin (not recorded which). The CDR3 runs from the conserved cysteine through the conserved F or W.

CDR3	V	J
CASSTSRTSGRLYEQYF	TRBV19	TRBJ2-7
CASRTRDRGNSPLHF	TRBV12-3/TRBV12-4	TRBJ1-6
CASSEARRTYGYTF	TRBV6-1	TRBJ1-2
CASSPTTGARNEKLFF	TRBV4-3	TRBJ1-4
CASSFPLDSEAFF	TRBV7-8	TRBJ1-1
CATSRERAQETQYF	TRBV15	TRBJ2-5
CASSRGSGVTTYNEQFF	TRBV4-2	TRBJ2-1
CASSQDVDGGNSPLHF	TRBV4-3	TRBJ1-6
CASSLAGHLPSGANVLTF	TRBV5-4	TRBJ2-6
CASSFGALVVGYEQYF	TRBV28	TRBJ2-7
CASSLVTGAYGYTF	TRBV5-6	TRBJ1-2
CASSLGGADTEAFF	TRBV5-1	TRBJ1-1
CASSQEWVLSTEAFF	TRBV4-3	TRBJ1-1
CSARARLGWNTEAFF	TRBV20-1	TRBJ1-1
CASRSWDRVSGNTIYF	TRBV6-1	TRBJ1-3
CASGLVDYGYTF	TRBV6-2/TRBV6-3	TRBJ1-2